This TCR beta chain came from a study of T cells in localized non-small cell lung cancer. CDR3 size: 15 residues. CDR1 is MNHEY, CDR2 SVGAGI, per germline. V lost 0 bases and J 3 bases, leaving 9 bases between the germline ends. Method: immunoSEQ multiplex PCR; TCRdb's copy keeps in-frame clones and lacks some. The sample holds some 31,000 clones; roughly 86% are singletons and the top ten take under 5%. The sequence came from a woman aged 35-70 years with stage I lung adenocarcinoma. This chain connects TRBV6-5 to TRBJ2-1; no reliable D call. Material: peripheral blood, obtained before any cancer treatment. The CDR3 DNA reads TGTGCCAGCAGTTACTCCCCCACTCTCTACAATGAGCAGTTCTTC. This sequence encodes CASSYSPTLYNEQFF.